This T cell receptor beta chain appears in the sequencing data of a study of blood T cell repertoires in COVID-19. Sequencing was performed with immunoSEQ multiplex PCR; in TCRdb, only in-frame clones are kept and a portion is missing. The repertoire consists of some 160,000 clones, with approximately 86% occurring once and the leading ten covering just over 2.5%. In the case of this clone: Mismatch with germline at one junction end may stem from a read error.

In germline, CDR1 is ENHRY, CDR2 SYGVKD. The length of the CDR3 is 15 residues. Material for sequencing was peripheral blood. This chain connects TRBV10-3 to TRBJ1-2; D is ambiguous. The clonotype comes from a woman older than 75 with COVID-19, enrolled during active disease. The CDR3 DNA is TGTGCCATCAGTGAGTCGCCGACTACTAAATATGGCTACACCTTC. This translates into CAISESPTTKYGYTF.